These T cell receptor beta chains were read from a single sample in a study of blood T cells in healthy people across ages. TCRdb analysed the 5' RACE reads with MiXCR anew, one entry per CDR3 protein. Of hundreds of thousands of distinct CDR3 sequences in the sample, roughly three fifths were seen once. Material for sequencing was blood. The receptors derive from a man aged 40-49 years in good health. The CDR3 runs from the conserved cysteine through the conserved F or W. Each record gives: V gene, CDR3 protein.

>TRBV6-5
CASSYRSGIQYF
>TRBV11-2
CADRPWGRLAGCDLNSYEQYF
>TRBV7-2
CASSFDRVTDTQYF
>TRBV29-1
CSVAGLAGREQFF
>TRBV28
CASSGGSHGGQYF
>TRBV28
CASSRPSNGQFF
>TRBV7-2
CASSLRTGGRKDQPQHF
>TRBV4-1
CASSQVSVDNEQFF
>TRBV5-6
CASSFYGQVTGANVLTF
>TRBV5-1
CASSPTGTGNTDTQYF
>TRBV15
CATSREFGEQYF